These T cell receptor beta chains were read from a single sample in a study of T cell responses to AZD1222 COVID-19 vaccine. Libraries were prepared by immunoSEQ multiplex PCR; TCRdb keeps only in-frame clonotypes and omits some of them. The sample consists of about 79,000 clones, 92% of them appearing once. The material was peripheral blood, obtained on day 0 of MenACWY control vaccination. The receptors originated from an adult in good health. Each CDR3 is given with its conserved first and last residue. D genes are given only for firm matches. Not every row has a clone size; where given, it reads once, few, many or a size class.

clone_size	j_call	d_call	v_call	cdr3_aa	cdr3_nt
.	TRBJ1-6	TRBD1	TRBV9	CASSATGDSPLHF	TGTGCCAGCAGCGCGACAGGGGATTCACCCCTCCACTTT
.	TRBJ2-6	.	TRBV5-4	CASSLAKGSGANVLTF	TGTGCCAGCAGCTTGGCCAAGGGCTCTGGGGCCAACGTCCTGACTTTC
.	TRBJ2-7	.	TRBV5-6	CASSHNYEQYF	TGTGCCAGCAGCCACAATTACGAGCAGTACTTC
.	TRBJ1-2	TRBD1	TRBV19	CASRDRGRGYTF	TGTGCCAGTAGAGACAGGGGTCGAGGCTACACCTTC
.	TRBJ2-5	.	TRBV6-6	CASSYSRGEVLKTQYF	TGTGCCAGCAGTTATTCGCGAGGGGAGGTCTTAAAGACCCAGTACTTC
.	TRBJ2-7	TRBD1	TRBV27	CASSFGQGVTYEQYF	TGTGCCAGCAGTTTTGGGCAGGGGGTCACCTACGAGCAGTACTTC
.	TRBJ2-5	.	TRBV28	CASSRGSKGETQYF	TGTGCCAGCAGCCGTGGATCAAAGGGGGAGACCCAGTACTTC
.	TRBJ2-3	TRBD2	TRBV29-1	CSAKRHPVAGVTDTQYF	TGCAGCGCCAAACGGCACCCAGTAGCGGGGGTCACAGATACGCAGTATTTT
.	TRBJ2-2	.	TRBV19	CASTDRTGELFF	TGTGCCAGTACAGACAGAACCGGGGAGCTGTTTTTT
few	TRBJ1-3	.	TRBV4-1	CASSQEIWAGSGNTIYF	TGCGCCAGCAGCCAAGAAATTTGGGCAGGCTCTGGAAACACCATATATTTT
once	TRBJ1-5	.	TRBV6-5	CASRSQGISNQPQHF	TGTGCCAGCAGGAGTCAAGGAATTAGCAATCAGCCCCAGCATTTT
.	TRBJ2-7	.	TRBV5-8	CASSLDGYSYEQYF	TGTGCCAGCAGCTTGGATGGATACTCCTACGAGCAGTACTTC
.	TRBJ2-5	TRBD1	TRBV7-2	CASSSGQGSLLETQYF	TGTGCCAGCAGCTCGGGACAGGGCAGTCTTTTGGAGACCCAGTACTTC
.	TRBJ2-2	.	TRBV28	CASRRTSGELFF	TGTGCCAGCAGGCGGACATCGGGGGAGCTGTTTTTT
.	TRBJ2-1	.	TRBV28	CASSLGIDYNEQFF	TGTGCCAGCAGCCTAGGGATCGATTACAATGAGCAGTTCTTC
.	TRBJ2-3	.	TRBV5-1	CASTGTAKDTQYF	TGCGCCAGTACCGGGACGGCCAAGGATACGCAGTATTTT
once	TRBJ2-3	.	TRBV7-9	CASSLGPTDTQYF	TGTGCCAGCAGCTTAGGGCCCACAGATACGCAGTATTTT
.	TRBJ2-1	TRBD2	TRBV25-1	CASMERGGNEQFF	TGTGCCAGCATGGAGCGGGGGGGCAATGAGCAGTTCTTC
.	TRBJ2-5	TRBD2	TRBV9	CASGLGSGSVWAETQYF	TGTGCCAGCGGCTTAGGGAGCGGGAGTGTATGGGCCGAGACCCAGTACTTC
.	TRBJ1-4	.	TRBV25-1	CASSDWGTNEKLFF	TGTGCCAGCAGTGATTGGGGGACTAATGAAAAACTGTTTTTT
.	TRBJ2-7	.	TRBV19	CATSGPGSYEQYF	TGTGCCACCTCCGGGCCGGGGTCGTACGAGCAGTACTTC
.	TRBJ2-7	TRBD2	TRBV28	CASSLSGLGEREQYF	TGTGCCAGCAGTTTGTCCGGACTAGGGGAACGCGAGCAGTACTTC
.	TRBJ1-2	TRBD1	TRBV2	CATTEGQLYGYTF	TGTGCCACGACGGAGGGACAGCTCTATGGCTACACCTTC
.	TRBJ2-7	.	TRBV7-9	CASSLGFGEQYF	TGTGCCAGCAGCTTAGGTTTTGGCGAGCAGTACTTC
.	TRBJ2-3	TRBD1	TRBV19	CATAGQGDTSTDTQYF	TGTGCCACGGCGGGACAGGGGGATACGAGCACAGATACGCAGTATTTT
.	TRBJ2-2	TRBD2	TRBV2	CASSEPSGVTGELFF	TGTGCCAGCAGTGAACCCAGCGGGGTCACCGGGGAGCTGTTTTTT
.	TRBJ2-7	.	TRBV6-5	CASSYGYSGEQYF	TGTGCCAGCAGTTACGGATACTCGGGCGAGCAGTACTTC
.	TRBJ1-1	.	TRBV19	CATVRGDRNTEAFF	TGTGCCACCGTTCGGGGGGACCGCAACACTGAAGCTTTCTTT
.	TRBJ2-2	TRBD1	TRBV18	CASSPKQGTGELFF	TGTGCCAGCTCACCAAAACAGGGGACCGGGGAGCTGTTTTTT
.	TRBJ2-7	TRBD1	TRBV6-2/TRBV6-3	CASSEDRSGYEQYF	TGTGCCAGCAGTGAGGACAGGTCGGGGTACGAGCAGTACTTC
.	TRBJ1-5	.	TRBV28	CASSSHNQPQHF	TGTGCCAGCAGTTCCCACAATCAGCCCCAGCATTTT
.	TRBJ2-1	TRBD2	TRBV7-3	CASSLSSGRFNEQFF	TGTGCCAGCAGCTTATCTAGCGGGAGATTTAATGAGCAGTTCTTC
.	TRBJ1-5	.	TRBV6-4	CASSETPHGDQPQHF	TGTGCCAGCAGTGAGACGCCCCACGGAGATCAGCCCCAGCATTTT
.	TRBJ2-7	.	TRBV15	CATSRGGTQSYEQYF	TGTGCCACCAGCAGAGGCGGGACACAATCCTACGAGCAGTACTTC
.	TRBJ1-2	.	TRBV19	CASRQALYGYTF	TGTGCCAGCCGACAGGCCCTATATGGCTACACCTTC
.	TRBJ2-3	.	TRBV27	CASSFEGWADTQYF	TGTGCCAGCAGTTTCGAGGGTTGGGCAGATACGCAGTATTTT
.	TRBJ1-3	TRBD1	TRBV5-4	CASSTGQGATGNTIYF	TGTGCCAGCAGCACCGGACAGGGGGCGACTGGAAACACCATATATTTT
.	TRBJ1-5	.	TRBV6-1	CASSEGWANQPQHF	TGTGCCAGCAGTGAAGGATGGGCAAATCAGCCCCAGCATTTT
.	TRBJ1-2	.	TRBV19	CASRQGDGYTF	TGTGCCAGTAGACAGGGTGATGGCTACACCTTC
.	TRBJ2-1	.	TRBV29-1	CSVSTDSSYNEQFF	TGCAGCGTTTCGACCGATAGCTCCTACAATGAGCAGTTCTTC
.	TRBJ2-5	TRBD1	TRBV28	CASSLTRGPGQETQYF	TGTGCCAGCAGCCTCACCAGGGGGCCCGGCCAAGAGACCCAGTACTTC
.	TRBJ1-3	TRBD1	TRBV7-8	CASSSTGGISGNTIYF	TGTGCCAGCAGCTCCACAGGGGGCATCTCTGGAAACACCATATATTTT